The entry that follows covers one T cell receptor beta chain sequence. Its matching antigen is unknown. The repertoire was sequenced with immunoSEQ multiplex PCR; TCRdb's copy has only in-frame clones and lacks some. The profile shows roughly 40,000 clones, about 81% of them singletons. The data derive from a study of STAT3 mutations in large granular lymphocyte leukemia. Study-level information: Canonical activating STAT3 mutations were detected in roughly half of the longitudinally sequenced T-LGLL patients.

Study-level points and caveats: After therapy, about 35% of the 18 patients switched clonotypes, all new clones STAT3 wild type. Every T-cell large granular lymphocyte leukemia patient had at least one immunodominant TCR beta clonotype. In some patients, a small highly pathogenic clone possibly went undetected. Clonal expansion was inferred from samples taken at other timepoints.

The CDR3 is made up of 15 amino acids. The germline CDR1 and CDR2 sequences are MNHEY and SVGAGI. The V end was cut by 4 bases, the J end by 3 bases, with 13 bases between. The receptor comes from a human donor with T large granular lymphocyte leukemia. Some clones in this sample may be carry-over from other donors' samples. Sequences were obtained from PBMCs. This chain connects TRBV6-5 to TRBJ1-3; no definite D call. CDR3 DNA sequence: TGTGCCAGCAGTTCCGGGGTTTGGGATGGAAACACCATATATTTT. Residues: CASSSGVWDGNTIYF.